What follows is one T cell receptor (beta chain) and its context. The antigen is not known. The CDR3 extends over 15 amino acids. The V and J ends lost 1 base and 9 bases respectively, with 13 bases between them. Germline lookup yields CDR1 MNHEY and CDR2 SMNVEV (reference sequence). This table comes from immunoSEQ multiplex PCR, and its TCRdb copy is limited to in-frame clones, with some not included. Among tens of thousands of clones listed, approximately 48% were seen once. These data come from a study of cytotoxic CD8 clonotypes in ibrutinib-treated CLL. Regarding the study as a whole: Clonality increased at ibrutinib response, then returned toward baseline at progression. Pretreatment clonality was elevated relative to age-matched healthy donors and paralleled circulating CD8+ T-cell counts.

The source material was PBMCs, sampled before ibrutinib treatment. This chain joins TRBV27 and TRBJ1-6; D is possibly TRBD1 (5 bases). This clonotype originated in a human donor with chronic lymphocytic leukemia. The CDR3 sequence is CASSLLTAGASPLHF. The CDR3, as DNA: TGTGCCAGCAGTTTATTGACAGCAGGAGCTTCACCCCTCCACTTT.